Listed below are T cell receptor beta chains from one sample, sequenced in a study of cytotoxic CD8 clonotypes in ibrutinib-treated CLL. Clones were read by immunoSEQ multiplex PCR, and TCRdb kept only the in-frame ones, dropping some. Of 60,000 or so clones listed, less than 75% are singletons. The sample was PBMCs, taken after 12 months of ibrutinib treatment. The receptors were sampled from a human donor with chronic lymphocytic leukemia. CDR3s include the opening cysteine and the closing phenylalanine or tryptophan. D genes are given only for firm matches. The listing skips clone size in some rows; elsewhere it reads once, few, many or a size class.

abundance,v_gene,d_gene,j_gene,CDR3aa,CDR3nt
NA,TRBV28,NA,TRBJ2-7,CASSLTGSTYEQYF,TGTGCCAGCAGTTTAACCGGAAGTACCTACGAGCAGTACTTC
NA,TRBV5-4,TRBD2,TRBJ2-3,CASSFGGRAADTQYF,TGTGCCAGCAGCTTCGGCGGGAGGGCCGCAGATACGCAGTATTTT
NA,TRBV19,NA,TRBJ2-5,CASSISGETQYF,TGTGCCAGTAGTATTTCGGGAGAGACCCAGTACTTC
NA,TRBV6-5,TRBD1,TRBJ2-7,CASSYSTGGEQYF,TGTGCCAGCAGTTACTCGACAGGGGGCGAGCAGTACTTC
few,TRBV29-1,TRBD2,TRBJ2-1,CSVDLLAGVNEQFF,TGCAGCGTTGACCTACTAGCGGGAGTCAATGAGCAGTTCTTC
once,TRBV7-9,NA,TRBJ1-1,CASSLAGLAFF,TGTGCCAGCAGCTTAGCCGGTTTGGCTTTCTTT
NA,TRBV11-3,NA,TRBJ1-3,CASSSGNTIYF,TGTGCCAGCAGCTCTGGAAACACCATATATTTT
NA,TRBV5-1,NA,TRBJ2-3,CASSLGDREGADTQYF,TGCGCCAGCAGCTTGGGAGACAGGGAGGGTGCAGATACGCAGTATTTT
NA,TRBV28,NA,TRBJ2-6,CASSLSGHLSSGANVLTF,TGTGCCAGCAGTTTATCGGGCCACCTGAGCTCTGGGGCCAACGTCCTGACTTTC
NA,TRBV4-2,NA,TRBJ2-3,CASSQEDTQYF,TGTGCCAGCAGCCAAGAGGATACGCAGTATTTT
once,TRBV28,TRBD2,TRBJ2-7,CASNTRAGDYEQYF,TGTGCCAGCAACACTCGGGCGGGAGACTACGAGCAGTACTTC
NA,TRBV28,NA,TRBJ2-1,CASSYREQFF,TGTGCCAGCAGTTACAGAGAGCAGTTCTTC
NA,TRBV6-5,NA,TRBJ1-2,CAARGGGGGYTF,TGTGCCGCCAGGGGCGGGGGTGGAGGCTACACCTTC
NA,TRBV5-1,TRBD1,TRBJ2-2,CASSRTGITGELFF,TGCGCCAGCAGTCGGACAGGGATCACCGGGGAGCTGTTTTTT
NA,TRBV7-9,NA,TRBJ1-2,CASSLAGESYTF,TGTGCCAGCAGCTTAGCAGGGGAGAGCTACACCTTC
few,TRBV30,NA,TRBJ1-2,CAWKPGQRGYTF,TGTGCCTGGAAACCCGGACAGCGGGGCTACACCTTC
NA,TRBV19,TRBD2,TRBJ2-1,CASRGTKYNEQFF,TGTGCCAGTAGGGGGACTAAATACAATGAGCAGTTCTTC
NA,TRBV15,NA,TRBJ2-7,CATSRDLTDHYEQYF,TGTGCCACCAGCAGAGACCTGACTGACCACTACGAGCAGTACTTC
NA,TRBV18,NA,TRBJ2-1,CASSPLPGYNEQFF,TGTGCCAGCTCACCTCTACCAGGATACAATGAGCAGTTCTTC
NA,TRBV7-2,TRBD1,TRBJ2-5,CASGTVQETQYF,TGTGCCAGCGGGACAGTTCAAGAGACCCAGTACTTC
NA,TRBV2,NA,TRBJ2-7,CASWYGATNYEQYF,TGTGCCAGCTGGTACGGGGCGACGAACTACGAGCAGTACTTC